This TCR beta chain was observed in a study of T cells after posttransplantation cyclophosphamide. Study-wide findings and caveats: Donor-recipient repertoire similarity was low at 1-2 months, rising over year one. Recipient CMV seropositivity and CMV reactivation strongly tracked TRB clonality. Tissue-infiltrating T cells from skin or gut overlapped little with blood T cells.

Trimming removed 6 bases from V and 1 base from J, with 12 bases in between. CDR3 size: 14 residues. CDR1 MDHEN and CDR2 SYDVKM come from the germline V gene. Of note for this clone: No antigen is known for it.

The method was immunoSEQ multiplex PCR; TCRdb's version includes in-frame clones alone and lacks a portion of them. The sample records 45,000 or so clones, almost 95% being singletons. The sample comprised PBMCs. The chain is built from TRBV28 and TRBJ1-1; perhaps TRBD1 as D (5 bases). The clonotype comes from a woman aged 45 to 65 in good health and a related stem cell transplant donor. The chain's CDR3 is CASSLQDTNTEAFF. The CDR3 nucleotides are TGTGCCAGCAGCCTACAGGATACGAACACTGAAGCTTTCTTT.